The sequence of this TCR beta chain was determined in a study of spatial heterogeneity in lung cancer. Time point described: sample taken at primary tumor resection. Sequencing of whole RNA from tumor, nontumor lung or frozen PBMC involved no sorting. Findings and limits, study-wide: Tumor mutation counts were tracked by expanded intratumoral alpha and beta TCR counts. The study found that ubiquitous and regional expanded TCR counts tracked ubiquitous and regional nonsynonymous mutations, respectively.

In its sample, this clonotype was seen many times. Antigen unknown. In germline, CDR1 is MNHNY, CDR2 SVGAGI (reference sequence). The CDR3 has 16 amino acids. V lost 9 bases and J lost 1, with 21 bases in between. TCRdb reanalysed the 5' RACE reads using MiXCR and keeps one entry per CDR3 protein. The sample yields 3,500 to 5,000 distinct CDR3 sequences, roughly 7.5% seen once. The sequencing used lung tumor tissue, collected at surgery. V and J are TRBV6-6 and TRBJ2-5; D perhaps matches TRBD2 (6 bases). This TCR derives from a male donor with early-stage non-small cell lung cancer. CDR3 coding DNA: TGTGCCAGTTGCAAAGCTGACGGGGGATCCCAAGAGACCCAGTACTTC. Translation: CASCKADGGSQETQYF.